This T cell receptor (beta chain) was sequenced during a study of blood T cell repertoires in COVID-19 (TCRdb year 2020). Notes on the research overall: The collaborator samples originated in the United States, Italy and Spain and spanned the acute and convalescent phases of COVID-19. The repertoires were released in a freely available public database intended as a resource for research on the immune response to SARS-CoV-2. Nearly every sample came with metadata listing a de-identified subject ID, COVID-19 status, age in years and sex. Deeply sampled blood TCRbeta repertoires from subjects exposed to, actively infected with, or recovered from COVID-19 were included in the dataset. Samples were obtained from the ongoing ImmuneRACE study (first 160 participants) and from over a thousand subjects provided by 6 global collaborators. Where available, HLA class I and class II types were taken from metadata supplied by the sample provider and were not determined by assay-based typing. The prospective study material was composed of cDNA or gDNA derived from T cells, B-cell-depleted T cells, or PBMCs. What the work shows at the level of the full study, not this receptor alone: How much clinical and demographic metadata was included differed by source and by participant, and the metadata was provided uncurated.

Participants in the prospective study were aged about 18 to 89 years, lived in over 20 United States geographic areas, and enrolled through a virtual design. Cohort assignment in the prospective study relied on participant-reported clinical history from a screening survey and a study questionnaire. Mobile phlebotomists in the prospective study collected whole blood, serum and a nasopharyngeal or oropharyngeal swab from every participant. Additional blood draws and questionnaires over an approximately 2-month period could optionally be provided by prospective study participants. Before DNA extraction, prospective study blood samples were shipped either frozen or at room temperature. TCRbeta CDR3 regions were amplified from genomic DNA using the immunoSEQ Assay, a bias-controlled multiplex PCR. The authors' pipeline ran thus. The number of nucleated cells in each sample was estimated by amplification of reference gene primers within the assay. Sequence reads were collapsed and filtered to measure the absolute abundance of every unique TCRbeta CDR3 rearrangement. For each sample, productive Simpson clonality was calculated as the square root of Simpson's diversity index over productive rearrangements. Held by TCRdb, this immuneACCESS table contains in-frame sequences only and omits some clones. Under half of the omission traces to an unresolved V gene where checked; the cause of the rest is unknown. That table supplies the V and J calls and clone size; D and trimming were determined from the DNA. The sample table contains approximately 280,000 clones; only one count was recorded for about 90% of them. Around 1.7% of the sample belongs to the ten largest clones.

Comments on this clone: The antigen it recognizes is unknown. No quality values exist for individual bases; no much larger clone is one base distant.

V is reduced by 0 bases and J by 3 bases, leaving a spacing of 12 bases between them. The CDR3 numbers 17 residues from cysteine through phenylalanine. The kept DNA is CDR3 alone, 51 bases in frame from the first base. CDR1 and CDR2, looked up from the germline V gene, are LGHNA and YNFKEQ. The sample comprised PBMCs or T cells enriched from blood (not recorded which). This TCR derives from a woman under 30 with acute COVID-19. In this chain, TRBV4-2 is recombined with TRBJ2-6, with the D gene call left open. The nucleotide sequence reads TGTGCCAGCAGCCAAGACCCCGGTGGTGTTGGGGCCAACGTCCTGACTTTC. It is translated as CASSQDPGGVGANVLTF.